One T cell receptor (beta chain) is described in this entry. The antigen this receptor binds is unknown. No clone much larger than this one lies a single base away; base qualities are absent. In the prospective study, participants were roughly 18 to 90 years old, resided in about two dozen geographic areas of the United States, and were enrolled through a virtual design. To assign participants to cohorts, the prospective study relied on clinical history that participants themselves reported in a screening survey and a study questionnaire. Recovered participants in ImmuneRACE Cohort 3 were defined by two consecutive negative NP/OP PCR tests, clearance by a healthcare professional, or resolution of symptoms. In the prospective study, whole blood, serum and a nasopharyngeal or oropharyngeal swab were collected from each participant by mobile phlebotomists. Prospective study participants could optionally give additional blood draws and questionnaires over an approximately two-month period. Before DNA extraction, prospective study blood samples were shipped either frozen or at room temperature.

The CDR3 measures 15 amino acids from cysteine to phenylalanine. This entry keeps only the CDR3 DNA: 45 bases, framed from base 1. Trimming leaves V shorter by 4 bases and J shorter by 4 bases, with the junction holding 10 bases beyond the gene matches. CDR1 and CDR2, per the germline V gene (reference sequence), are SGHKS and YYEKEE. TCRbeta CDR3 regions were amplified from genomic DNA by means of the immunoSEQ Assay, a bias-controlled multiplex PCR. Processing in the source paper ran as follows. Nucleated cell counts per sample were estimated from amplification of reference gene primers within the assay. To quantify the absolute abundance of each unique TCRbeta CDR3 rearrangement, sequence reads were collapsed and filtered. Productive Simpson clonality was computed per sample as the square root of Simpson's diversity index over productive rearrangements. This is the immuneACCESS table as TCRdb keeps it, with only in-frame sequences that have V and J called. A part of the clones is gone; compared with another copy, unresolved V genes explain less than half, and the rest is unexplained. That table is the source of V, J and clone size, and D and trimming were worked out from the DNA. The sample table shows around 240,000 clones, and about 82% are seen once. Over 2% of the sample rests with the top ten.

The data originate from a study of blood T cell repertoires in COVID-19 (dated by TCRdb to 2018 to 2021). Describing the broader study: Samples from collaborators originated in the United States, Italy and Spain and spanned both the acute and convalescent phases of COVID-19. The material from the prospective study consisted of cDNA or gDNA derived from T cells, B-cell-depleted T cells, or PBMCs. The dataset comprised deeply sampled blood TCRbeta repertoires from subjects exposed to, actively infected with, or recovered from COVID-19. The repertoires were released in a freely available public database intended as a resource for research on the immune response to SARS-CoV-2. The samples were drawn from two sources: the first 160 participants of the ongoing ImmuneRACE study, and fewer than 1,500 subjects contributed by 6 global collaborators. A de-identified subject ID, COVID-19 status, age in years and sex were almost always included in the sample metadata. Where available, HLA class I and class II types were obtained from metadata supplied by the sample provider rather than from assay-based typing.

Study-level results and caveats: The quantity of clinical and demographic metadata differed by source and by participant and was supplied without curation.

This chain joins TRBV5-5 to TRBJ1-1, with TRBD1 identical over 7 junction bases. The sequenced sample was PBMCs or T cells enriched from blood (not recorded which). This sequence was found in a woman aged 50 to 60 who had recovered from COVID-19. The DNA reads as follows: TGTGCCAGCAGCAAAAGACAGGGCGCTACCACTGAAGCTTTCTTT. Its amino acids are CASSKRQGATTEAFF.